This TCR beta chain emerged from a study of T-cell reconstitution after alpha-beta-depleted transplantation in children. Findings of the study overall: T cells produced anew were the main source of T-cell counts and diversity one year after transplant.

Comments on this clonotype: Its antigen is currently unknown.

Germline V gene data show CDR1 as MGHRA and CDR2 as YSYEKL. The CDR3 consists of 18 residues. V was cut by 2 bases and J by 9 bases, with 23 bases left in between. Researchers prepared the TCRbeta library using unique molecular identifiers, the study reports. Via MiXCR, TCRdb re-called the PCR reads, giving one row per CDR3 protein. This sample has about 500,000 distinct CDR3 sequences, with over 9.5% found just once. The chain employs TRBV4-1 and TRBJ1-6; tentatively, D is TRBD1 (5 bases). The material was PBMCs, mostly from graft donor cells, obtained 180 days after TCRalphabeta/CD19-depleted stem cell transplant. The sequence came from a female patient aged 2-15 years who had a stem cell transplant for aplastic anemia, so the T cells may come from the graft donor. The CDR3 sequence: CASSQPPGPPPGGSPLHF. For the CDR3, the DNA is TGCGCCAGCAGCCAACCTCCGGGACCCCCTCCAGGAGGTTCACCCCTCCACTTT.